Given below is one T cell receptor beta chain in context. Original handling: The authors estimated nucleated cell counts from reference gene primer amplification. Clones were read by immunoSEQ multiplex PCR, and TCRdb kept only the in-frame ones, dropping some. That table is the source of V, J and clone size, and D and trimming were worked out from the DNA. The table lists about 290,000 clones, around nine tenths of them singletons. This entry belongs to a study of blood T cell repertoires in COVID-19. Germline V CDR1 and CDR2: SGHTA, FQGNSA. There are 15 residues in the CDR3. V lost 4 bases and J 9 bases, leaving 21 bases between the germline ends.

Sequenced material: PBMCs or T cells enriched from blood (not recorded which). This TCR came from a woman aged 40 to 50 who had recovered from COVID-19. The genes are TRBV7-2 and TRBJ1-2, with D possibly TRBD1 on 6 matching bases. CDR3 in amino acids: CASSSNGRTVPSYTF. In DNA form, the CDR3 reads TGTGCCAGCAGCTCGAACGGTCGGACAGTACCAAGCTACACCTTC.